The clone carrying this T cell receptor beta chain was found a few times. The antigen remains undetermined. A multiplex PCR was run with 60 Vbeta primers and 13 Jbeta primers. Repertoires were generated with immunoSEQ multiplex PCR, while TCRdb's copy carries only in-frame clones and drops some. This table holds around 76,000 clones, about 70% found once. The CDR3 covers 15 residues. Trimming took 0 bases from V and 6 from J; bases not matched to a gene: 7. Germline-derived CDR1 and CDR2 are SGHRS and YFSETQ. These data originate in a study of cytomegalovirus exposure and HLA in healthy donors. General observations from the study: In vitro checks showed that a few CMV-associated chains really do target CMV antigens.

The chain is built from TRBV5-1 and TRBJ2-7; 9 bases fit TRBD1. Sample: PBMCs. The sequence was collected from a woman aged 45 to 65 in good health and CMV-seropositive. CDR3: CASSLGGTGKSEQYF. The CDR3, as DNA: TGCGCCAGCAGCTTGGGAGGGACAGGGAAAAGCGAGCAGTACTTC.